The 22 T cell receptor beta chains below come from one sample, sequenced in a study of control samples from healthy donors and cancer patients. The assay was immunoSEQ multiplex PCR, and TCRdb's table has in-frame clones only and misses some. The sample yields about 130,000 clones, 85% to 95% seen once. The specimen sequenced was PBMCs. The origin of the receptors is a man older than 75 with head and neck cancer.

The chain couples TRBV5-4 to TRBJ2-3; D unclear. V was clipped by 1 base and J by 4 bases, with 4 bases between them. Germline values: CDR1 SGHNT, CDR2 YYREEE (reference sequence). The CDR3 covers 12 residues. CDR3 in amino acids: CASSLSADTQYF. The CDR3 bases are TGTGCCAGCAGCTTGTCGGCAGATACGCAGTATTTT. Based on the CDR3 plus reference TRBV5-4 and TRBJ2-3, the full variable domain is ETGVTQSPTHLIKTRGQQVTLRCSSQSGHNTVSWYQQALGQGPQFIFQYYREEENGRGNFPPRFSGLQFPNYSSELNVNALELDDSALYLCASSLSADTQYFGPGTRLTVL.

The chain joins TRBV2 to TRBJ2-2, with D maybe TRBD2 (6 bases). This CDR3 spans 15 amino acids. From germline, CDR1 is SNHLY and CDR2 FYNNEI. V was cut by 5 bases and J by 8 bases, with 18 bases left in between. The CDR3 reads CASSLSGPWRGELFF. CDR3 DNA sequence: TGTGCCAGCAGTCTCAGCGGGCCCTGGAGGGGGGAGCTGTTTTTT.

The chain employs TRBV18 and TRBJ2-5, with 7 positions matching TRBD2. This CDR3 is built from 13 residues. Trimming at V came to 2 bases and at J to 3 bases, leaving 0 bases not matched to a gene. Germline CDR1 is KGHSH and CDR2 is LQKENI. In DNA, the CDR3 is TGTGCCAGCTCACCAGCGGGGGAAGAGACCCAGTACTTC. Its protein is CASSPAGEETQYF.

This rearrangement joins TRBV19 to TRBJ1-1; maybe TRBD1 (5 bases). Per germline, CDR1 LNHDA and CDR2 SQIVND (reference sequence). Trimming cost V 5 bases and J 3 bases, with 13 bases left between them. CDR3 size: 14 residues. The chain's CDR3 is CASSPYEGHTEAFF. The CDR3 region has the DNA TGTGCCAGTAGTCCTTATGAGGGGCACACTGAAGCTTTCTTT.

This clone was seen only once. The V gene is TRBV19, the J gene TRBJ2-2, with no clear D. Per germline, CDR1 LNHDA and CDR2 SQIVND (reference sequence). V lost 5 bases and J 6 bases, leaving 13 bases between the germline ends. The CDR3 is made up of 14 amino acids. The CDR3 DNA sequence: TGTGCCAGTAGTTCTCTGATACGGTCCGGGGAGCTGTTTTTT. Amino acids: CASSSLIRSGELFF.

This sequence joins TRBV14 and TRBJ1-6, with a weak D call TRBD1 (5 bases). This CDR3 contains 14 residues. Between the trimmed V and J ends, which lost 4 bases and 8 bases, there was a span of 12 bases. Germline lookup yields CDR1 SGHDN and CDR2 FVKESK. CDR3 bases: TGTGCCAGCAGCCTATGGAGGGGTTATTCACCCCTCCACTTT. It encodes CASSLWRGYSPLHF.

This chain uses TRBV18 with TRBJ1-4; 7 bases map to TRBD1. From germline, CDR1 is KGHSH and CDR2 LQKENI. V was clipped by 5 bases and J by 4 bases; unmatched bases: 19. The CDR3 is made up of 19 amino acids. Written as DNA, the CDR3 is TGTGCCAGCTCATGGTCGGACAGGCCCTCCACGGTCTATAATGAAAAACTGTTTTTT. Amino acid sequence: CASSWSDRPSTVYNEKLFF.

This rearrangement joins TRBV19 to TRBJ2-7; 8 bases align to TRBD1. The ends lost 5 bases at V and 0 bases at J; junction bases unmatched: 6. The CDR3 sequence is 15 residues long. Germline assignment: CDR1 LNHDA and CDR2 SQIVND (reference sequence). The CDR3 sequence: CASSADRGASYEQYF. CDR3 sequence (DNA): TGTGCCAGTAGTGCCGACAGGGGCGCCTCCTACGAGCAGTACTTC.

The chain uses TRBV18 and TRBJ1-6, with D perhaps matching TRBD1 (5 bases). The CDR3 loop spans 16 amino acids. CDR1 and CDR2 (germline): KGHSH, LQKENI. Between the trimmed V and J ends, which lost 10 bases and 7 bases, there was a span of 23 bases. The CDR3 sequence: CATMEGSSSPNSPLHF. As DNA, the CDR3 is TGTGCCACCATGGAGGGGAGTTCCTCTCCGAATTCACCCCTCCACTTT.

This chain links TRBV19 with TRBJ2-1, with 8 bases matching TRBD1. V shed 5 bases, J shed 0 bases, and the junction held 6 bases outside the gene matches. CDR1 LNHDA and CDR2 SQIVND come from the germline V gene (reference sequence). CDR3 length: 16 amino acids. CDR3 coding DNA: TGTGCCAGTAGTGTTACCGGGACAGGCTCCTACAATGAGCAGTTCTTC. Translated: CASSVTGTGSYNEQFF.

The J gene is TRBJ2-2, the V gene TRBV6-5, with D perhaps assigned TRBD1 or TRBD2 (7 bases each). V lost 5 bases and J 6 bases, leaving 16 bases between the germline ends. Germline CDR1 MNHEY, CDR2 SVGAGI. CDR3 size: 15 residues. CDR3 sequence (DNA): TGTGCCAGCAGTCCTAGACAGGGAGGGGCCGGGGAGCTGTTTTTT. Its protein product is CASSPRQGGAGELFF.

This clone was found once. V usage is TRBV5-4 and J usage is TRBJ2-1, with 9 bases identical to TRBD2. This CDR3 has 16 amino acids. CDR1 and CDR2 (germline): SGHNT, YYREEE (reference sequence). With V trimmed by 0 bases and J by 8 bases, 9 bases remained unmatched. CDR3 amino acids: CASSLAAAGGKDEQFF. The CDR3 bases are TGTGCCAGCAGCTTGGCTGCTGCGGGGGGGAAGGATGAGCAGTTCTTC.

The chain links TRBV9 to TRBJ2-7; 11 bases are a match to TRBD2. The CDR3 loop spans 19 amino acids. V gave up 7 bases and J gave up 2 bases; unmatched junction bases: 20. Germline V gene data show CDR1 as SGDLS and CDR2 as YYNGEE. CDR3 region: CASPALRRSGLAVTYEQYF. As DNA, the CDR3 is TGTGCCAGCCCGGCCCTACGGCGATCGGGACTAGCGGTAACCTACGAGCAGTACTTC.

The chain links TRBV7-9 to TRBJ2-3, with 9 bases identical to TRBD2. There are 15 residues in the CDR3. Germline V gives CDR1 SEHNR, CDR2 FQNEAQ (reference sequence). V gave up 6 bases and J gave up 0 bases; unmatched junction bases: 4. The CDR3 bases are TGTGCCAGCAGGTCTAGCGGGGCTAGCACAGATACGCAGTATTTT. This translates into CASRSSGASTDTQYF.

This chain joins TRBV6-5 and TRBJ2-1; D might be TRBD2 (6 bases). V gave up 0 bases and J gave up 9 bases, with 12 bases separating them. The CDR3 consists of 14 residues. Germline V gives CDR1 MNHEY, CDR2 SVGAGI. The CDR3 nucleotides are TGTGCCAGCAGTTACTCGGGGCTCGGGAGTGAGCAGTTCTTC. Protein product: CASSYSGLGSEQFF.

The sample holds one count of this clone. V usage is TRBV2 and J usage is TRBJ1-2; 8 bases align to TRBD1. The CDR3 runs to 16 residues. Germline V gene lookup returns CDR1 SNHLY and CDR2 FYNNEI. The V segment lost 2 bases and the J segment 4 bases; nucleotides outside the gene matches: 9. The CDR3 sequence is CASSELGQGIFYGYTF. The DNA for the CDR3 is TGTGCCAGCAGTGAACTAGGACAGGGAATATTCTATGGCTACACCTTC.

J is TRBJ2-3 and V is TRBV19; 7 bases align to TRBD2. Germline lookup yields CDR1 LNHDA and CDR2 SQIVND (reference sequence). The V gene end was trimmed by 5 bases and the J gene end by 5 bases; junction bases not matched to a gene: 10. The CDR3 has 15 residues. CDR3 protein: CASSSVAGIRDTQYF. The CDR3 bases are TGTGCCAGTAGTTCTGTAGCGGGTATTAGAGATACGCAGTATTTT.

This clone was recorded once. This chain uses TRBV7-6 with TRBJ1-1; D call uncertain. This CDR3 has 13 amino acids. Germline-derived CDR1 and CDR2 are SGHVS and FNYEAQ. Trimming took 2 bases from V and 6 from J, leaving 10 bases between them. CDR3 nucleotides: TGTGCCAGCAGCTTAAACGTGTTGGCTGAAGCTTTCTTT. Encoded protein: CASSLNVLAEAFF.

The CDR3 sequence: CASQTGITEAFF. In DNA form, the CDR3 reads TGTGCCAGCCAGACAGGGATAACTGAAGCTTTCTTT. The chain recombines TRBV7-9 with TRBJ1-1; the match to TRBD1 covers 7 bases. V shed 8 bases and J 5 bases; nucleotides not matched to a gene: 5. This CDR3 is built from 12 residues. Germline CDR1 reads SEHNR; CDR2 reads FQNEAQ (reference sequence).

The chain employs TRBV27 and TRBJ1-3; TRBD1 is a possible D gene (5 bases). The germline CDR1 and CDR2 sequences are MNHEY and SMNVEV (reference sequence). The CDR3 is 17 residues long. Trimming removed 8 bases at V and 2 bases at J, with 22 bases between. The CDR3 protein is CASARDSQPDPGNTIYF. The CDR3, as DNA: TGTGCCAGCGCACGGGACTCTCAGCCAGATCCTGGAAACACCATATATTTT.

This clone appeared a single time. V and J are TRBV5-8 and TRBJ1-3; D call uncertain. CDR1 and CDR2 from the germline V gene are SGHTS and YDEGEE. Trimming stripped 4 bases from V and 0 bases from J, with 8 bases between. CDR3 length equals 14 residues. For the CDR3, the DNA is TGTGCCAGCAGCCTCGACATCTCTGGAAACACCATATATTTT. Translating it yields CASSLDISGNTIYF.

This sequence joins TRBV6-5 and TRBJ1-2; 7 nucleotides align to TRBD1. The CDR3 consists of 16 residues. Trimming took 0 bases from V and 4 from J; bases not matched to a gene: 8. Germline CDR1 MNHEY, CDR2 SVGAGI. Here the CDR3 reads CASSYSRTGTAYGYTF. The CDR3, as DNA: TGTGCCAGCAGTTACTCTCGTACAGGGACAGCCTATGGCTACACCTTC.